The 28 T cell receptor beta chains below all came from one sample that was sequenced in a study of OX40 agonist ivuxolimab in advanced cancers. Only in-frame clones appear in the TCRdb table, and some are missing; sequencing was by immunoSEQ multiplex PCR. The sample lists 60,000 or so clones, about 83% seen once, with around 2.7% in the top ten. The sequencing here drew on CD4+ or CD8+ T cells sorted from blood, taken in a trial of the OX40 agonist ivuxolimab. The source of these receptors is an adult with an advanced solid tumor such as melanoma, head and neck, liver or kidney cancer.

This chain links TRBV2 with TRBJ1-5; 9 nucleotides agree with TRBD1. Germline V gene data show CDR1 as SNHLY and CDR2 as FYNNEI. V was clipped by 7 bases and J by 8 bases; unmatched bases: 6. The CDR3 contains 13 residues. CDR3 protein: CASTGTGSKPQHF. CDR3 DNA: TGTGCCAGCACCGGGACAGGGAGTAAGCCCCAGCATTTT.

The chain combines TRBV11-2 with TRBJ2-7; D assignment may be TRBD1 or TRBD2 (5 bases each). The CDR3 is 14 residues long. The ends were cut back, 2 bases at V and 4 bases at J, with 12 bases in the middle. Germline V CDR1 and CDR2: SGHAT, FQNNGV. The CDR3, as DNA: TGTGCCAGCAGCTTACGGGGCAGTGGTTACGAGCAGTACTTC. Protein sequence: CASSLRGSGYEQYF.

The CDR3 reads CASRGTFRGTGELFF. The CDR3 DNA reads as TGTGCCAGCAGAGGGACTTTTCGGGGCACCGGGGAGCTGTTTTTT. The chain links TRBV7-9 to TRBJ2-2; D perhaps matches TRBD2 (6 bases). Germline CDR1 SEHNR, CDR2 FQNEAQ (reference sequence). With 6 bases removed from V and 4 bases from J, the gap between germline ends came to 15 bases. CDR3 length equals 15 residues.

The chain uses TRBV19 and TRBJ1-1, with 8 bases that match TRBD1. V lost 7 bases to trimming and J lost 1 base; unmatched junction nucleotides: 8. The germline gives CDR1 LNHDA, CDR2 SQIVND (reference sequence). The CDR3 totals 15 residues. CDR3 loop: CASITGGEENTEAFF. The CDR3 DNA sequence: TGTGCCAGTATAACAGGGGGAGAGGAGAACACTGAAGCTTTCTTT.

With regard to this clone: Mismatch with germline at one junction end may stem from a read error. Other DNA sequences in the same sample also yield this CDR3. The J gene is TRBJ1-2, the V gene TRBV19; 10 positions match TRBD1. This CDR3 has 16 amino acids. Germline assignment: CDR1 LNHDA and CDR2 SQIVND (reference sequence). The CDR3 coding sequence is TGCGCCAGTAATCCGGGACAGGGGTCCAGGGGCTATGGCTACACCTTC. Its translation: CASNPGQGSRGYGYTF. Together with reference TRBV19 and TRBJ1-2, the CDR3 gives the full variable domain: DGGITQSPKYLFRKEGQNVTLSCEQNLNHDAMYWYRQDPGQGLRLIYYSQIVNDFQKGDIAEGYSVSREKKESFPLTVTSAQKNPTAFYLCASNPGQGSRGYGYTFGSGTRLTVV.

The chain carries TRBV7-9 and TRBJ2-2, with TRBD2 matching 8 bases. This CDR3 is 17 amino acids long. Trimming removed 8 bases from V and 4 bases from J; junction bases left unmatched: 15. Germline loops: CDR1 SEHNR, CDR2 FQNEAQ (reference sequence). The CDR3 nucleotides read TGTGCCAGCGCCGGGGGGGCGACTCCACTTACCACCGGGGAGCTGTTTTTT. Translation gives CASAGGATPLTTGELFF.

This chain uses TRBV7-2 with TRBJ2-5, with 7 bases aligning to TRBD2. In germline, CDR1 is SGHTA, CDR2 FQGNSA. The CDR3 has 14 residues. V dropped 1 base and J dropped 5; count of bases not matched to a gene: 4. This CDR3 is CASSLGLARETQYF. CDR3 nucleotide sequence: TGTGCCAGCAGCTTAGGACTAGCTCGGGAGACCCAGTACTTC. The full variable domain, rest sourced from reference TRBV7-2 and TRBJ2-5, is GAGVSQSPSNKVTEKGKDVELRCDPISGHTALYWYRQSLGQGLEFLIYFQGNSAPDKSGLPSDRFSAERTGGSVSTLTIQRTQQEDSAVYLCASSLGLARETQYFGPGTRLLVL.

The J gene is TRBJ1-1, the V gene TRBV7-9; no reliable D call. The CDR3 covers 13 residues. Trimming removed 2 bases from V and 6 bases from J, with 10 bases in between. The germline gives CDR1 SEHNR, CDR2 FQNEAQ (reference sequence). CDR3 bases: TGTGCCAGCAGCTTAAAGGGAGGAGCTGAAGCTTTCTTT. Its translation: CASSLKGGAEAFF.

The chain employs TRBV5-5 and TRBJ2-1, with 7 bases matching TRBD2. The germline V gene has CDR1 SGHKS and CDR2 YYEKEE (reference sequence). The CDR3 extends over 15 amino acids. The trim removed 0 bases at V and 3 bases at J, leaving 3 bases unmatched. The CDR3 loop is CASSLGRGGYNEQFF. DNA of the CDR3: TGTGCCAGCAGCTTGGGTCGCGGGGGCTACAATGAGCAGTTCTTC.

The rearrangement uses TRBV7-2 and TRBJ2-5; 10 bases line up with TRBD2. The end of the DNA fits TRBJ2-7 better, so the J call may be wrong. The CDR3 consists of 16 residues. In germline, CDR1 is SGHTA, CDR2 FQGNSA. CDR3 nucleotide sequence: TGTGCCAGCAGCCAGCGGGGGGGCCCAAACCTCTACGAGCAGTACTTC. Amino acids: CASSQRGGPNLYEQYF.

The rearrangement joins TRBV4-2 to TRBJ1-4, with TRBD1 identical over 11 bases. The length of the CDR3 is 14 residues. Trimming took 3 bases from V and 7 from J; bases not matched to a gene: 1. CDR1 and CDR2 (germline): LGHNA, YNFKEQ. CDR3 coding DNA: TGTGCCAGCAGCCAGGGGACAGGGGGTGAAAAACTGTTTTTT. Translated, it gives CASSQGTGGEKLFF.

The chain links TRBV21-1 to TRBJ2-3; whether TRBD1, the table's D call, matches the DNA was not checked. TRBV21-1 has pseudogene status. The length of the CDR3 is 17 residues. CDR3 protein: CASSIPWTGGEADTQYF. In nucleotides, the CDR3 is TGTGCCAGCAGCATCCCATGGACAGGGGGCGAAGCAGATACGCAGTATTTT.

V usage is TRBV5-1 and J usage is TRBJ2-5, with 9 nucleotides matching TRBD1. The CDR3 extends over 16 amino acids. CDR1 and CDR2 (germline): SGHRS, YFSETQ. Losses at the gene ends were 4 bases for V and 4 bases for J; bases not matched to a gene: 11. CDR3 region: CASSRDLGDRAETQYF. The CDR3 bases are TGCGCCAGCAGCCGGGACTTAGGGGACAGGGCAGAGACCCAGTACTTC.

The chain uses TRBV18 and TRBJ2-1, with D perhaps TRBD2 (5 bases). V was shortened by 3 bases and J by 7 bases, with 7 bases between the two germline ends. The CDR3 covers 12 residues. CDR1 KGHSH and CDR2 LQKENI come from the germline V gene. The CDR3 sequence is CASSPGGNEQFF. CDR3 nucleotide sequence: TGTGCCAGCTCACCCGGCGGGAATGAGCAGTTCTTC. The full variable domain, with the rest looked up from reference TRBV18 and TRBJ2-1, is NAGVMQNPRHLVRRRGQEARLRCSPMKGHSHVYWYRQLPEEGLKFMVYLQKENIIDESGMPKERFSAEFPKEGPSILRIQQVVRGDSAAYFCASSPGGNEQFFGPGTRLTVL.

The CDR3, as DNA: TGTGCCAGCAGCGCTGGACTAGCGGGGATCTCCTACGAGCAGTACTTC. It translates to CASSAGLAGISYEQYF. The V and J genes are TRBV5-4 and TRBJ2-5, with 12 bases that match TRBD2. The J call is uncertain, as TRBJ2-7 better fits the DNA end. There are 16 residues in the CDR3. Germline-derived CDR1 and CDR2 are SGHNT and YYREEE (reference sequence).

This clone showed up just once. CDR3 bases: TGTGCCAGCAGCGCCGGGACAGGGAACTATGGCTACACCTTC. Its translation: CASSAGTGNYGYTF. This chain links TRBV6-5 with TRBJ1-2; the match to TRBD1 covers 9 bases. Germline V lookup: CDR1 MNHEY, CDR2 SVGAGI. The CDR3 has 14 amino acids. Trimming cost V 6 bases and J 2 bases; bases outside gene matches: 4.

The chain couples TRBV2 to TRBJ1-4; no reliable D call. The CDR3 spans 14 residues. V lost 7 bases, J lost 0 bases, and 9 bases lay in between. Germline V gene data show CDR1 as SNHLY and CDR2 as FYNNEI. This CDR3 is CASTPTATNEKLFF. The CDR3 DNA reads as TGTGCCAGCACCCCCACCGCAACTAATGAAAAACTGTTTTTT.

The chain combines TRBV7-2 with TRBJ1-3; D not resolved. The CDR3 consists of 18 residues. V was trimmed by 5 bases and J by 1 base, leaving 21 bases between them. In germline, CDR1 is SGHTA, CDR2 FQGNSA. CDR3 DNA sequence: TGTGCCAGCAGCCCGACGTCAGCGACATTGGCGTCTGGAAACACCATATATTTT. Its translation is CASSPTSATLASGNTIYF.

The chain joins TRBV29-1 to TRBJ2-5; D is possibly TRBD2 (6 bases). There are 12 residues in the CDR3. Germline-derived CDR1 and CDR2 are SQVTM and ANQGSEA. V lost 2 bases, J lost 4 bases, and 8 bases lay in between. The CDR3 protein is CSVEKGGETQYF. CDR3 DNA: TGCAGCGTTGAAAAGGGAGGAGAGACCCAGTACTTC. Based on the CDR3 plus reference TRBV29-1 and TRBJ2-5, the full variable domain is SAVISQKPSRDICQRGTSLTIQCQVDSQVTMMFWYRQQPGQSLTLIATANQGSEATYESGFVIDKFPISRPNLTFSTLTVSNMSPEDSSIYLCSVEKGGETQYFGPGTRLLVL.

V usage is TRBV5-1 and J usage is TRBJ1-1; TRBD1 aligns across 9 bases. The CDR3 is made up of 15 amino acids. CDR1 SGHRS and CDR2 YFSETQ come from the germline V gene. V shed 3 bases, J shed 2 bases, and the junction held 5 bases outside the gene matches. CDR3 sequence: CASSSRQGGNTEAFF. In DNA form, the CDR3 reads TGCGCCAGCAGCTCAAGACAGGGGGGAAACACTGAAGCTTTCTTT.

CDR3 nucleotide sequence: TGCGCCAGCAGCTCCAGGGCCGCTATGAACACTGAAGCTTTCTTT. Amino acids: CASSSRAAMNTEAFF. The rearrangement joins TRBV5-1 to TRBJ1-1; D is possibly TRBD1 (5 bases). The CDR3 runs 15 residues. Germline CDR1 SGHRS, CDR2 YFSETQ. Deletions cut 3 bases from V and 0 bases from J, with 12 bases between.

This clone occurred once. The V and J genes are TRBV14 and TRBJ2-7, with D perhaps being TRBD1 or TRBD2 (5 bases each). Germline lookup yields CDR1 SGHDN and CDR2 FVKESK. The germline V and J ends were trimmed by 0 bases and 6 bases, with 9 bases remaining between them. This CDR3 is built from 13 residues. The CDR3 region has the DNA TGTGCCAGCAGCCAAGAAGGGGCGGGCGAGCAGTACTTC. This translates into CASSQEGAGEQYF.

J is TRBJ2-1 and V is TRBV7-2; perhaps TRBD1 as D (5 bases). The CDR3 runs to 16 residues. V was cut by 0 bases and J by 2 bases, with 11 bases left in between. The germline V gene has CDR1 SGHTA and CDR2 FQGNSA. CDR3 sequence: CASSLAGRATYNEQFF. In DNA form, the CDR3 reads TGTGCCAGCAGCTTAGCCGGCAGGGCTACCTACAATGAGCAGTTCTTC.

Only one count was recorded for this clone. The CDR3 spells CASRREGTQYF. The CDR3 nucleotides are TGTGCCAGCAGGCGGGAGGGGACCCAGTACTTC. The genes are TRBV7-8 and TRBJ2-5; 9 nucleotides line up with TRBD2. V was pared by 6 bases and J by 7 bases, with 0 bases of the junction left unmatched. The CDR3 is made up of 11 amino acids. Looked up from germline, CDR1 is SGHVS and CDR2 is FQNEAQ.

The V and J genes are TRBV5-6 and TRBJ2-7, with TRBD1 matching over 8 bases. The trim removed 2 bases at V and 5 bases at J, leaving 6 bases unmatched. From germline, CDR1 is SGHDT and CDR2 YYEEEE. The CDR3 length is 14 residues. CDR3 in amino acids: CASSFDRGMDEQYF. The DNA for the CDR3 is TGTGCCAGCAGCTTCGACAGGGGTATGGACGAGCAGTACTTC. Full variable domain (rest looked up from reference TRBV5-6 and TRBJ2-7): DAGVTQSPTHLIKTRGQQVTLRCSPKSGHDTVSWYQQALGQGPQFIFQYYEEEERQRGNFPDRFSGHQFPNYSSELNVNALLLGDSALYLCASSFDRGMDEQYFGPGTRLTVT.

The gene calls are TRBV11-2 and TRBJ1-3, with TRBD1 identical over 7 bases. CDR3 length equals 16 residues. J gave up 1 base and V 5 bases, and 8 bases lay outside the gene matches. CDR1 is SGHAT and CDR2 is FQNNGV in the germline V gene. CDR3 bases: TGTGCCAGCAGCCCCAGGATGACAGGGTCTGGAAACACCATATATTTT. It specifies CASSPRMTGSGNTIYF.

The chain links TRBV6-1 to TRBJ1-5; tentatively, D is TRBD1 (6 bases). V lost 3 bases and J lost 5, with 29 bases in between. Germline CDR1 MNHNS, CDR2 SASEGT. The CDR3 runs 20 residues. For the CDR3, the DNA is TGTGCCAGCAGTGACCCCTTGAAGGTTCGGGGGGCATACGGTCATCAGCCCCAGCATTTT. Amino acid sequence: CASSDPLKVRGAYGHQPQHF.

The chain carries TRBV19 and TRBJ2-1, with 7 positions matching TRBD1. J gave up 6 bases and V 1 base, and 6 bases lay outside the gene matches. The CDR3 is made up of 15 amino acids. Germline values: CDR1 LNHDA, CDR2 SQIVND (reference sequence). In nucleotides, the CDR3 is TGTGCCAGTAGTATAGCCCAGGGGGAATGCAATGAGCAGTTCTTC. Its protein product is CASSIAQGECNEQFF.